These 25 T cell receptor beta chains came from one sample sequenced in a study of blood T cell repertoires in COVID-19. The repertoire was sequenced with immunoSEQ multiplex PCR; TCRdb's copy has only in-frame clones and lacks some. The data show 90,000 to 140,000 clones, with 65% to 90% seen just once and 3.5% to 5% held by the top ten. The sample was peripheral blood. The receptors stem from a man in his fifties or sixties with acute or convalescent COVID-19.

V usage is TRBV2 and J usage is TRBJ1-3; TRBD1 agrees at 7 bases. V trimming: 5 bases; J trimming: 1 base; junction bases outside the gene matches: 8. Germline V gene sequence: CDR1 SNHLY, CDR2 FYNNEI. The CDR3 runs to 16 residues. The CDR3 bases are TGTGCCAGCAGTATAACTACAGGGGTTTCTGGAAACACCATATATTTT. This sequence encodes CASSITTGVSGNTIYF.

The CDR3 sequence is CASSPPGTGRPSEQYF. The CDR3 nucleotides read TGTGCCAGCTCACCTCCTGGGACAGGGCGTCCCTCGGAGCAGTACTTC. This rearrangement joins TRBV18 to TRBJ2-7; the match to TRBD1 covers 9 bases. V dropped 3 bases and J dropped 7; count of bases not matched to a gene: 13. From germline, CDR1 is KGHSH and CDR2 LQKENI. This CDR3 comprises 16 residues.

The chain is built from TRBV15 and TRBJ2-1, with 10 nucleotides matching TRBD2. The ends lost 1 base at V and 1 base at J; junction bases unmatched: 4. CDR3 size: 17 residues. Germline V CDR1 and CDR2: LNHNV, YYDKDF (reference sequence). Here the CDR3 reads CATSRGGGLASYNEQFF. In DNA form, the CDR3 reads TGTGCCACCAGCAGAGGAGGGGGACTAGCGTCCTACAATGAGCAGTTCTTC.

This rearrangement joins TRBV30 to TRBJ2-7; 7 bases are a match to TRBD1. V gave up 2 bases and J gave up 5 bases; unmatched junction bases: 12. The germline V gene has CDR1 GTSNPN and CDR2 SVGIG (reference sequence). The CDR3 contains 15 residues. This chain's CDR3 is CAWSSTPTGPHEQYF. For the CDR3, the DNA is TGTGCCTGGAGTTCCACCCCGACAGGGCCCCACGAGCAGTACTTC. Variable domain in full (rest from reference TRBV30 and TRBJ2-7): SQTIHQWPATLVQPVGSPLSLECTVEGTSNPNLYWYRQAAGRGLQLLFYSVGIGQISSEVPQNLSASRPQDRQFILSSKKLLLSDSGFYLCAWSSTPTGPHEQYFGPGTRLTVT.

The chain combines TRBV2 with TRBJ1-2; 9 bases fit TRBD1. From germline, CDR1 is SNHLY and CDR2 FYNNEI. With 6 bases clipped from V and 6 bases from J, the junction kept 5 bases outside the gene matches. CDR3 length equals 13 residues. The CDR3 reads CASRFWTGDGYTF. CDR3 coding DNA: TGTGCCAGCAGATTTTGGACAGGGGATGGCTACACCTTC. The full variable domain, in which reference TRBV2 and TRBJ1-2 provide the parts outside the CDR3, is EPEVTQTPSHQVTQMGQEVILRCVPISNHLYFYWYRQILGQKVEFLVSFYNNEISEKSEIFDDQFSVERPDGSNFTLKIRSTKLEDSAMYFCASRFWTGDGYTFGSGTRLTVV.

The count of this clone is one. The chain is built from TRBV5-1 and TRBJ2-3; possibly TRBD1 for D (5 bases). Germline V gene data show CDR1 as SGHRS and CDR2 as YFSETQ. Between the trimmed V and J ends, which lost 5 bases and 1 base, there was a span of 5 bases. This CDR3 comprises 12 residues. The CDR3 loop reads CASRGGTDTQYF. CDR3 nucleotide sequence: TGCGCCAGCAGAGGGGGCACAGATACGCAGTATTTT.

The chain joins TRBV7-9 to TRBJ1-3, with D possibly matching TRBD1 (5 bases). Germline V gene lookup returns CDR1 SEHNR and CDR2 FQNEAQ (reference sequence). With 8 bases removed from V and 8 bases from J, the gap between germline ends came to 13 bases. The CDR3 contains 12 residues. This CDR3 reads CASRGFRYTIYF. The CDR3 region has the DNA TGTGCCAGCCGGGGGTTTCGGTACACCATATATTTT.

The rearrangement uses TRBV5-1 and TRBJ1-6, with no clear D. The CDR3 contains 16 residues. In germline, CDR1 is SGHRS, CDR2 YFSETQ. The V end lost 7 bases, the J end lost 2 bases, and 16 bases lay between the germline ends. The CDR3 DNA follows: TGCGCCAGCGGCCGGGGTGGGAGCGCCTATAATTCACCCCTCCACTTT. This encodes CASGRGGSAYNSPLHF.

The chain is built from TRBV6-5 and TRBJ2-7, with a possible D match to TRBD1 (5 bases). CDR3 length: 13 residues. The germline V and J ends were trimmed by 6 bases and 0 bases, with 9 bases remaining between them. The germline V gene has CDR1 MNHEY and CDR2 SVGAGI. CDR3 region: CASRIQASYEQYF. CDR3 nucleotides: TGTGCCAGCAGGATACAGGCCTCCTACGAGCAGTACTTC.

The chain has TRBV19 and TRBJ2-3; perhaps TRBD2 as D (5 bases). The CDR3 is 15 amino acids. V lost 3 bases, J lost 2 bases, and 12 bases lay in between. Looked up from germline, CDR1 is LNHDA and CDR2 is SQIVND (reference sequence). CDR3 in amino acids: CASSIRGLNTDTQYF. The DNA for the CDR3 is TGTGCCAGTAGTATTAGAGGACTTAACACAGATACGCAGTATTTT.

This clone was observed once. The chain uses TRBV2 and TRBJ2-7; maybe TRBD2 (6 bases). This CDR3 is built from 15 residues. Trimming shortened V by 3 bases and J by 0 bases, and 12 bases separated the two germline ends. CDR1 and CDR2 from the germline V gene are SNHLY and FYNNEI. The CDR3, as DNA: TGTGCCAGCAGTGAGGGACTCCTCGGCTCCTACGAGCAGTACTTC. This encodes CASSEGLLGSYEQYF.

This chain uses TRBV7-8 with TRBJ2-2, with D possibly being TRBD2 (6 bases). The CDR3 contains 15 residues. The germline V gene has CDR1 SGHVS and CDR2 FQNEAQ. V was pared by 3 bases and J by 5 bases, with 13 bases between. In nucleotides, the CDR3 is TGTGCCAGCAGCTTCATTAGGGGAGGAACCGGGGAGCTGTTTTTT. This gives the protein CASSFIRGGTGELFF.

The V gene is TRBV6-1, the J gene TRBJ1-2; 7 nucleotides line up with TRBD1. CDR1 and CDR2 from the germline V gene are MNHNS and SASEGT. V trimming: 8 bases; J trimming: 0 bases; junction bases outside the gene matches: 12. The CDR3 consists of 16 residues. Here the CDR3 reads CASRKGTAKTNYGYTF. The CDR3 nucleotides read TGTGCCAGCCGTAAAGGGACAGCAAAAACTAACTATGGCTACACCTTC.

This chain uses TRBV3-1 (or the pseudogene TRBV3-2) with TRBJ1-5; no firm D call. This CDR3 is built from 14 residues. CDR1 LGHDT and CDR2 YNNKEL come from the germline V gene (reference sequence). Trimming shortened V by 0 bases and J by 9 bases, and 12 bases separated the two germline ends. The CDR3 coding sequence is TGTGCCAGCAGCCAAGATCCGGGTGGATCGCCCCAGCATTTT. Translation gives CASSQDPGGSPQHF.

The chain employs TRBV12-5 and TRBJ2-7; 9 bases are a match to TRBD1. The germline CDR1 and CDR2 sequences are LGHNT and FRNRAP. With 4 bases clipped from V and 3 bases from J, the junction kept 4 bases outside the gene matches. The CDR3 loop spans 14 amino acids. CDR3 in DNA: TGTGCTAGTGGTTCGGGACAGGGACACTACGAGCAGTACTTC. This codes for CASGSGQGHYEQYF.

The chain is built from TRBV6-4 and TRBJ2-2; 10 bases are a match to TRBD2. This CDR3 has 15 residues. From germline, CDR1 is MRHNA and CDR2 SNTAGT. J was trimmed by 7 bases and V by 2 bases; bases with no gene match: 4. DNA of the CDR3: TGTGCCAGCAGTGACGAGCCTAGCGGGAGCGGGGAGCTGTTTTTT. Translating it yields CASSDEPSGSGELFF.

The rearrangement links TRBV7-3 to TRBJ2-1, with TRBD2 matching over 7 bases. CDR1 SGHTA and CDR2 FQGTGA come from the germline V gene. V shed 3 bases and J 6 bases; nucleotides not matched to a gene: 2. This CDR3 has 13 residues. CDR3 loop: CASSFRTSNEQFF. DNA for the CDR3: TGTGCCAGCAGCTTCCGGACTAGCAATGAGCAGTTCTTC.

In DNA, the CDR3 is TGTGCCAGCATACAGGGGCCAAACTATGGCTACACCTTC. This encodes CASIQGPNYGYTF. The chain has TRBV2 and TRBJ1-2; TRBD1 matches at 7 bases. V was pared by 7 bases and J by 2 bases, with 4 bases of the junction left unmatched. The CDR3 contains 13 residues. Germline values: CDR1 SNHLY, CDR2 FYNNEI.

The gene calls are TRBV7-9 and TRBJ2-7, with D possibly matching TRBD2 (5 bases). Between the trimmed V and J ends, which lost 6 bases and 6 bases, there was a span of 12 bases. The CDR3 runs 12 residues. CDR1 and CDR2 (germline): SEHNR, FQNEAQ (reference sequence). The CDR3 is CASSLMGSEQYF. The CDR3 DNA is TGTGCCAGCAGTTTGATGGGGAGCGAGCAGTACTTC.

V gene TRBV19 combines with J gene TRBJ2-7, with 9 positions matching TRBD2. Looked up from germline, CDR1 is LNHDA and CDR2 is SQIVND (reference sequence). J was trimmed by 7 bases and V by 5 bases; bases with no gene match: 6. The CDR3 sequence is 13 residues long. The CDR3 sequence is CASSQAGGLEQYF. The CDR3 nucleotides are TGTGCCAGTAGTCAGGCGGGAGGGCTTGAGCAGTACTTC.

The chain couples TRBV18 to TRBJ1-5, with TRBD1 as a possible D gene (6 bases). Germline CDR1 KGHSH, CDR2 LQKENI. This CDR3 has 15 residues. Trimming shortened V by 4 bases and J by 1 base, and 11 bases separated the two germline ends. Written as DNA, the CDR3 is TGTGCCAGCTCACAGTTCGGGACAAGCAATCAGCCCCAGCATTTT. Translating it yields CASSQFGTSNQPQHF.

This clone showed up just once. This chain connects TRBV7-3 to TRBJ2-2; 8 bases align to TRBD1. CDR3 size: 14 residues. CDR1 SGHTA and CDR2 FQGTGA come from the germline V gene. Trimming took 2 bases from V and 7 from J; bases not matched to a gene: 3. The CDR3 spells CASSLSGQGGELFF. DNA of the CDR3: TGTGCCAGCAGCTTATCCGGACAGGGCGGGGAGCTGTTTTTT. The full variable domain, with the rest looked up from reference TRBV7-3 and TRBJ2-2, is GAGVSQTPSNKVTEKGKYVELRCDPISGHTALYWYRQSLGQGPEFLIYFQGTGAADDSGLPNDRFFAVRPEGSVSTLKIQRTERGDSAVYLCASSLSGQGGELFFGEGSRLTVL.

This chain joins TRBV11-2 and TRBJ2-3, with 14 bases that match TRBD2. Germline V CDR1 and CDR2: SGHAT, FQNNGV. CDR3 length: 16 amino acids. Losses at the gene ends were 4 bases for V and 6 bases for J; bases not matched to a gene: 6. The CDR3 region has the DNA TGTGCCAGCAGCTCCGGACTAGCGGGGGGCCAGGATACGCAGTATTTT. Translated: CASSSGLAGGQDTQYF.

The rearrangement uses TRBV7-8 and TRBJ1-5, with D perhaps matching TRBD1 (6 bases). Trimming removed 1 base from V and 1 base from J, with 8 bases in between. Germline lookup yields CDR1 SGHVS and CDR2 FQNEAQ. The CDR3 is 15 residues long. CDR3 sequence (DNA): TGTGCCAGCAGCTTAGAAGGGACAAGCAATCAGCCCCAGCATTTT. Its protein product is CASSLEGTSNQPQHF.

The J gene is TRBJ2-5, the V gene TRBV21-1; the D call in the table, TRBD1, was not verified against the DNA. TRBV21-1 is recorded as a pseudogene. The CDR3 consists of 15 residues. Written as DNA, the CDR3 is TGTGCCAGCAGCAAAGGACAGGGGGATTCAGAGACCCAGTACTTC. Translated, it gives CASSKGQGDSETQYF.